This entry is about one T cell receptor (beta chain). Profiling relied on immunoSEQ multiplex PCR, and the TCRdb table lists in-frame clones only, not all of them. The sample has more than 45,000 clones, over 90% seen once. This sample is part of a study of control samples from healthy donors and cancer patients. Germline V lookup: CDR1 GTSNPN, CDR2 SVGIG (reference sequence). Trimming took 2 bases from V and 2 from J; bases not matched to a gene: 2. The CDR3 runs to 14 residues. Sequencing used PBMCs. The rearrangement joins TRBV30 to TRBJ2-7; 11 bases agree with TRBD2. This TCR derives from a woman in her forties or fifties with head and neck cancer. DNA for the CDR3: TGTGCCTGGAGTATTAGCGGGGGGGCCTACGAGCAGTACTTC. This codes for CAWSISGGAYEQYF.